This T cell receptor (beta chain) was sequenced for a study of T cell repertoires in ileal Crohn's disease. This CDR3 spans 16 amino acids. The V and J ends lost 0 bases and 3 bases, in that order; junction bases with no gene match: 9. Germline V CDR1 and CDR2: SGHRS, YFSETQ. Data came from immunoSEQ multiplex PCR; TCRdb stores just in-frame clones and leaves some out. This sample carries approximately 6,300 clones, more than 75% of them seen once, and the ten largest clones take roughly 15%. This TCR was sampled from an adult with Crohn's disease. Sequencing was carried out using ileal tissue. The V gene is TRBV5-1, the J gene TRBJ2-7, with 7 positions matching TRBD2. Here the CDR3 reads CASSLGSSGGGYEQYF. The CDR3 nucleotides are TGCGCCAGCAGCTTGGGGTCTAGCGGCGGGGGCTACGAGCAGTACTTC.